These 31 T cell receptor beta chains were sequenced from one sample in a study of patients and donors after allogeneic stem cell transplantation. Via MiXCR, TCRdb re-called the RT-PCR reads, giving one row per CDR3 protein. The sample consists of about 230,000 distinct CDR3 sequences, over 12% of them appearing once. The sequenced sample was blood, either unsorted or a sorted T cell fraction (not recorded which). Receptor source: a human donor who was either an allogeneic HSCT recipient or a stem cell or donor lymphocyte infusion donor (not recorded which). It is not recorded whose cells these are; they may come from a transplant donor.

The sample holds many counts of this clonotype. J is TRBJ1-1 and V is TRBV12-3 or TRBV12-4; D might be TRBD1 (6 bases). This CDR3 comprises 16 residues. V was clipped by 5 bases and J by 3 bases, with 19 bases between them. CDR3 nucleotide sequence: TGTGCCAGCAGTGGGGGTCGAGGGGGGCAGGACACTGAAGCTTTCTTT. Translated, it gives CASSGGRGGQDTEAFF.

This clonotype was recorded at least ten times. The V call is TRBV6-1, the J call TRBJ1-2; 8 bases map to TRBD1. V dropped 5 bases and J dropped 5; count of bases not matched to a gene: 10. The V gene's germline CDR1 is MNHNS and CDR2 SASEGT. CDR3 size: 15 residues. For the CDR3, the DNA is TGTGCCAGCAGTCGGGACAGGCTAAAGGGGTATGGCTACACCTTC. Residues: CASSRDRLKGYGYTF.

The chain employs TRBV7-2 and TRBJ2-6; D is uncertain. Looked up from germline, CDR1 is SGHTA and CDR2 is FQGNSA. CDR3 length: 17 amino acids. Trimming removed 0 bases at V and 0 bases at J, with 9 bases between. CDR3 DNA: TGTGCCAGCAGCTTAGCGGTAGGAAACTCTGGGGCCAACGTCCTGACTTTC. The encoded protein is CASSLAVGNSGANVLTF.

This rearrangement joins TRBV5-4 to TRBJ1-2, with 9 bases that match TRBD1. The CDR3 sequence is 15 residues long. In germline, CDR1 is SGHNT, CDR2 YYREEE (reference sequence). The junction had 5 bases not matched to a gene; V was cut back by 0 bases and J by 5 bases. The CDR3 spells CASSLVETGGYGYTF. The CDR3 nucleotides read TGTGCCAGCAGCTTGGTGGAGACAGGGGGTTATGGCTACACCTTC. Complete variable domain (other parts from reference TRBV5-4 and TRBJ1-2): ETGVTQSPTHLIKTRGQQVTLRCSSQSGHNTVSWYQQALGQGPQFIFQYYREEENGRGNFPPRFSGLQFPNYSSELNVNALELDDSALYLCASSLVETGGYGYTFGSGTRLTVV.

This clonotype occurred a few times. This chain joins TRBV6-2 or TRBV6-3 and TRBJ2-3, with TRBD1 as a possible D gene (6 bases). V was cut by 7 bases and J by 1 base, with 15 bases left in between. The CDR3 has 15 residues. The V gene's germline CDR1 is MNHEY and CDR2 SVGEGT. The CDR3 coding sequence is TGTGCCAGCATGAGGACAGAGCTGGGCACAGATACGCAGTATTTT. As protein: CASMRTELGTDTQYF.

This chain connects TRBV20-1 to TRBJ1-5, with TRBD1 identical over 9 bases. Germline V gene lookup returns CDR1 DFQATT and CDR2 SNEGSKA (reference sequence). The CDR3 has 13 residues. V was pared by 2 bases and J by 7 bases, with 3 bases of the junction left unmatched. Here the CDR3 DNA reads TGCAGTGCTAGAACAGGGGGCGGACAGCCCCAGCATTTT. Its translation: CSARTGGGQPQHF.

This clonotype was found a few times. The chain has TRBV7-2 and TRBJ1-2, with 9 bases aligning to TRBD1. CDR3 length: 15 amino acids. V lost 4 bases, J lost 4 bases, and 7 bases stayed unmatched. Germline loops: CDR1 SGHTA, CDR2 FQGNSA. The CDR3 DNA reads as TGTGCCAGCAGCTCCTGGACAGGGGCTACCTATGGCTACACCTTC. This translates into CASSSWTGATYGYTF.

This chain uses TRBV15 with TRBJ2-5; TRBD2 might be the D (5 bases). This CDR3 contains 15 residues. Germline CDR1 is LNHNV and CDR2 is YYDKDF (reference sequence). Deletions cut 1 base from V and 1 base from J, with 10 bases between. The CDR3 protein is CATSRAGVPQETQYF. CDR3 nucleotide sequence: TGTGCCACCAGCAGAGCCGGGGTTCCCCAAGAGACCCAGTACTTC.

This clonotype was counted a few times. The rearrangement uses TRBV3-1 and TRBJ2-4, with D possibly being TRBD1 (6 bases). The CDR3 totals 18 residues. CDR1 and CDR2 (germline): LGHDT, YNNKEL (reference sequence). Trimming stripped 1 base from V and 2 bases from J, with 18 bases between. The CDR3: CASSQAPTGMSTKNIQYF. The CDR3, as DNA: TGTGCCAGCAGCCAAGCCCCTACAGGGATGTCAACCAAAAACATTCAGTACTTC.

This clonotype was seen only a few times. This chain uses TRBV12-3 or TRBV12-4 with TRBJ2-1; unclear D gene. The CDR3 contains 13 residues. With 3 bases removed from V and 4 bases from J, the gap between germline ends came to 7 bases. This CDR3 is CASSFLDYNEQFF. Here the CDR3 DNA reads TGTGCCAGCAGTTTCTTGGATTACAATGAGCAGTTCTTC.

This clonotype has only a few counts. The V call is TRBV5-6, the J call TRBJ1-6; D gene unclear. Germline-derived CDR1 and CDR2 are SGHDT and YYEEEE. This CDR3 comprises 14 residues. The ends were cut back, 0 bases at V and 13 bases at J, with 14 bases in the middle. The chain's CDR3 is CASSLDRRNHPLHF. The CDR3 DNA follows: TGTGCCAGCAGCTTGGACAGACGCAATCATCCCCTCCACTTT.

Only a few counts were recorded for this clonotype. The chain recombines TRBV20-1 with TRBJ2-7, with 7 nucleotides matching TRBD1. This CDR3 contains 12 residues. The germline V gene encodes CDR1 DFQATT and CDR2 SNEGSKA (reference sequence). With V trimmed by 5 bases and J by 5 bases, 6 bases remained unmatched. The CDR3 nucleotides are TGCAGTGCTGAGAGAGACAGGGACGAGCAGTACTTC. Protein sequence: CSAERDRDEQYF.

This clonotype was counted many times. The chain has TRBV25-1 and TRBJ1-1, with 8 bases fitting TRBD1. The CDR3 contains 13 residues. Germline CDR1 reads MGHDK; CDR2 reads SYGVNS. With 7 bases clipped from V and 7 bases from J, the junction kept 8 bases outside the gene matches. Here the CDR3 DNA reads TGTGCCAGCACAAGATCAGGGGGCGGTGAAGCTTTCTTT. Residues: CASTRSGGGEAFF.

This clonotype has ten or more counts. V usage is TRBV28 and J usage is TRBJ1-5; D is possibly TRBD1 (5 bases). CDR3 length equals 14 residues. V dropped 7 bases and J dropped 3 bases, with 13 bases sitting between them. Germline V CDR1 and CDR2: MDHEN, SYDVKM. The DNA of the CDR3 is TGTGCCAGCACAACAGACAGCCCCAATCAGCCCCAGCATTTT. Translated: CASTTDSPNQPQHF.

This rearrangement joins TRBV6-6 to TRBJ1-2, with TRBD1 identical over 8 bases. The V gene end was trimmed by 6 bases and the J gene end by 5 bases; junction bases not matched to a gene: 5. The CDR3 length is 13 residues. Germline V CDR1 and CDR2: MNHNY, SVGAGI (reference sequence). For the CDR3, the DNA is TGTGCCAGCAGCCCGGGACAGGATTATGGCTACACCTTC. This encodes CASSPGQDYGYTF.

This clonotype was detected only a few times. This sequence joins TRBV24-1 and TRBJ2-2; TRBD1 agrees at 9 bases. V dropped 3 bases and J dropped 4; count of bases not matched to a gene: 8. CDR1 KGHDR and CDR2 SFDVKD come from the germline V gene. This CDR3 has 17 amino acids. The CDR3 loop reads CATSDPGTGTSTGELFF. DNA for the CDR3: TGTGCCACCAGTGATCCCGGGACAGGGACCAGCACCGGGGAGCTGTTTTTT.

This clonotype was detected a few times. This chain uses TRBV25-1 with TRBJ2-7; 10 bases fit TRBD2. Trimming cost V 4 bases and J 5 bases; bases outside gene matches: 11. The germline V gene has CDR1 MGHDK and CDR2 SYGVNS. This CDR3 region has 16 residues. Here the CDR3 DNA reads TGTGCCAGCAGTGCTCGGGCTAGCGGGAGTTTCAACGAGCAGTACTTC. Amino acid sequence: CASSARASGSFNEQYF.

The rearrangement uses TRBV5-1 and TRBJ2-1, with D possibly being TRBD1 (5 bases). CDR1 is SGHRS, CDR2 YFSETQ, per germline. This CDR3 has 13 residues. Between the trimmed V and J ends, which lost 3 bases and 10 bases, there was a span of 14 bases. The CDR3 region is CASSYLQGWEQFF. The CDR3 nucleotides are TGCGCCAGCAGCTACCTCCAGGGTTGGGAGCAGTTCTTC.

This clonotype turned up a few times. The chain has TRBV20-1 and TRBJ1-1; D remains ambiguous. CDR3 size: 13 residues. Looked up from germline, CDR1 is DFQATT and CDR2 is SNEGSKA (reference sequence). V was pared by 2 bases and J by 7 bases, with 14 bases between. The CDR3 protein is CSARTDYLNEAFF. DNA of the CDR3: TGCAGTGCTAGAACAGACTATCTTAATGAAGCTTTCTTT.

The chain recombines TRBV12-3 or TRBV12-4 with TRBJ2-3; 10 bases match TRBD2. This CDR3 has 17 amino acids. The CDR3 nucleotides are TGTGCGAGCGTCCCCCCTACTAGCGGGGCCTCCACAGATACGCAGTATTTT. This gives the protein CASVPPTSGASTDTQYF.

This clonotype showed up many times. The J gene is TRBJ1-6, the V gene TRBV18, with TRBD1 identical over 7 bases. Germline V gives CDR1 KGHSH, CDR2 LQKENI. With V trimmed by 3 bases and J by 7 bases, 6 bases remained unmatched. The CDR3 contains 15 residues. The CDR3 DNA reads as TGTGCCAGCTCACCTCAACAGGGGAAAAATTCACCCCTCCACTTT. This gives the protein CASSPQQGKNSPLHF.

J is TRBJ2-7 and V is TRBV19; 10 bases are a match to TRBD2. V lost 5 bases and J lost 1; bases outside the gene matches: 5. The CDR3 is made up of 15 amino acids. The V gene's germline CDR1 is LNHDA and CDR2 SQIVND (reference sequence). The CDR3 loop is CASSFGTSVSYEQYF. As DNA, the CDR3 is TGTGCCAGTAGTTTTGGGACTAGCGTTTCCTACGAGCAGTACTTC.

The CDR3 loop is CASSLIEGYEQYF. In nucleotides, the CDR3 is TGTGCCAGCAGCTTAATCGAGGGATACGAGCAGTACTTC. The rearrangement joins TRBV7-2 to TRBJ2-7; TRBD2 is a possible D gene (5 bases). The CDR3 is 13 residues long. Germline V gives CDR1 SGHTA, CDR2 FQGNSA. The germline V and J ends were trimmed by 2 bases and 4 bases, with 9 bases remaining between them.

Ten or more counts support this clonotype. The chain has TRBV3-1 and TRBJ1-1; 9 nucleotides line up with TRBD1. CDR1 is LGHDT and CDR2 is YNNKEL in the germline V gene (reference sequence). This CDR3 is 14 amino acids long. V lost 6 bases, J lost 4 bases, and 6 bases stayed unmatched. Here the CDR3 reads CASRRGQGSTEAFF. The CDR3 DNA reads as TGTGCCAGCAGGCGGGGACAGGGCAGCACTGAAGCTTTCTTT.

The chain links TRBV5-1 to TRBJ1-2; 8 positions match TRBD1. This CDR3 contains 15 residues. The V and J ends lost 3 bases and 4 bases, in that order; junction bases with no gene match: 8. In germline, CDR1 is SGHRS, CDR2 YFSETQ. The CDR3 bases are TGCGCCAGCAGCTCCGGGGGACAGGAGGTCTATGGCTACACCTTC. This gives the protein CASSSGGQEVYGYTF.

This clonotype was seen at least ten times. The J gene is TRBJ2-7, the V gene TRBV5-1, with 10 bases lining up with TRBD2. Germline CDR1 and CDR2: SGHRS and YFSETQ. Trimming took 7 bases from V and 5 from J; bases not matched to a gene: 12. This CDR3 is built from 15 residues. DNA of the CDR3: TGCGCCAGCGGACCTAGCGGGAGTGGAATCAACGAGCAGTACTTC. The encoded protein is CASGPSGSGINEQYF.

Only a few counts were recorded for this clonotype. V gene TRBV30 combines with J gene TRBJ1-3; 8 bases fit TRBD1. V gave up 7 bases and J gave up 9 bases; unmatched junction bases: 17. Germline loops: CDR1 GTSNPN, CDR2 SVGIG (reference sequence). The CDR3 has 15 residues. The CDR3 reads CASDGTGKTSGTIYF. CDR3 in DNA: TGTGCCTCAGACGGGACAGGCAAAACGAGTGGCACCATATATTTT.

The chain employs TRBV12-3 or TRBV12-4 and TRBJ1-3; 8 nucleotides agree with TRBD1. After removal of 6 bases from V and 3 bases from J, the junction contained 7 bases not matched to a gene. This CDR3 spans 15 amino acids. In nucleotides, the CDR3 is TGTGCCAGCAGGACCGGGACAGGCCATGGAAACACCATATATTTT. Encoded protein: CASRTGTGHGNTIYF.

This clonotype has ten or more counts. The chain couples TRBV6-1 to TRBJ1-2; D is uncertain. V lost 7 bases to trimming and J lost 8 bases, with 23 bases between them. Germline lookup yields CDR1 MNHNS and CDR2 SASEGT. The CDR3 consists of 15 residues. The CDR3 loop reads CASTSLGRQSGGYTF. The CDR3, as DNA: TGTGCCAGCACCTCCCTCGGACGGCAGTCGGGGGGCTACACCTTC.

V is TRBV3-1 and J is TRBJ2-1; D might be TRBD2 (5 bases). Looked up from germline, CDR1 is LGHDT and CDR2 is YNNKEL (reference sequence). Deletions cut 4 bases from V and 6 bases from J, with 16 bases between. This CDR3 comprises 15 residues. The CDR3 spells CASSLQRTAANEQFF. The DNA of the CDR3 is TGTGCCAGCAGCCTACAACGGACTGCCGCCAATGAGCAGTTCTTC.

This clonotype has more than one count but fewer than ten. The J gene is TRBJ2-1, the V gene TRBV12-3 or TRBV12-4; TRBD2 matches at 9 bases. The CDR3 runs 15 residues. The ends lost 3 bases at V and 9 bases at J; junction bases unmatched: 9. The CDR3 loop is CASSLFQRGVGEQFF. The CDR3 DNA follows: TGTGCCAGCAGTTTGTTTCAGCGGGGGGTCGGTGAGCAGTTCTTC.